This section outlines one T cell receptor beta chain sequence together with its context. Its antigen is unknown. Unique molecular identifiers were built into the TCR beta cDNA libraries. TCRdb reprocessed the PCR reads via MiXCR and lists one record per CDR3 protein. The sample records fewer than 700,000 distinct CDR3 sequences, roughly 47% being singletons. The sample belongs to a study of post-analysis software for immune sequencing data. The study, taken as a whole, reports: People with multiple sclerosis had a significantly lower normalized Chao1 diversity than controls did. Higher frequency in patients than in controls was seen for roughly five TRBV segments, with TRBV5-6, TRBV5-1 and TRBV20-1 among them.

Germline values: CDR1 SGHRS, CDR2 YFSETQ. Trimming stripped 4 bases from V and 11 bases from J, with 15 bases between. This CDR3 region has 13 residues. The V gene is TRBV5-1, the J gene TRBJ2-2; D possibly uses TRBD1 or TRBD2 (5 bases each). The TCR was taken from a girl aged 10-17 years with multiple sclerosis. The sample was blood. The CDR3 DNA is TGCGCCAGCAGCCCCGGGACGGCGGGCGAGCTGTTTTTT. As protein: CASSPGTAGELFF.